The text below deals with one T cell receptor (beta chain). This entry belongs to a study of blood T cell repertoires in COVID-19. Whole-study context: Specimens from acute and convalescent COVID-19 originated in the United States, Italy and Spain.

The protocol was immunoSEQ multiplex PCR, while the TCRdb copy is restricted to in-frame clones and leaves out a portion. This sample has roughly 200,000 clones; 80% to 90% occur once, and the top ten carry around 9%. All enrollees were roughly 18 to 100 years old and from 20 to 25 US areas. Cohorts were based on clinical histories the participants reported. The TCR originated in a man aged 40-55 years who had recovered from COVID-19. Sequenced material: PBMCs or T cells enriched from blood (not recorded which).

CDR3 coding DNA: TGCGCCAGCAGCCAAAACAGACAGGGCTATGGCTACACCTTC. Protein sequence: CASSQNRQGYGYTF. This chain joins TRBV4-1 and TRBJ1-2, with TRBD1 matching over 7 bases. This CDR3 region has 14 residues. Losses at the gene ends were 2 bases for V and 4 bases for J; bases not matched to a gene: 4. Germline CDR1 reads MGHRA; CDR2 reads YSYEKL.